Listed below are T cell receptor beta chains from one sample, sequenced in a study of esophageal squamous cell carcinoma under preoperative chemotherapy. Each CDR3 protein is one row after TCRdb ran MiXCR on the PCR reads. The sample lists 34,000 or so distinct CDR3 sequences, around 49% occurring once. The specimen was collected from a patient given preoperative chemotherapy. Receptors originate from a human donor with esophageal squamous cell carcinoma. The donor label of this sample is uncertain. Both conserved end residues are part of each CDR3. The D gene is left open where the match is weak. Clone size, where shown, is once, few, many, or a class for clones that have expanded.

D gene	clone size	V gene	J gene	CDR3 length	CDR3 DNA	CDR3 protein
TRBD1	.	TRBV7-2	TRBJ1-2	16	TGTGCCAGCAGCTTAGCCGCGCGGGGACAGGGTTATGGCTACACCTTC	CASSLAARGQGYGYTF
.	.	TRBV11-2	TRBJ2-3	17	TGTGCCAGCAGCCGCGGAGGGGGGCGCTTAAGCACAGACACGCAGTATTTC	CASSRGGGRLSTDTQYF
.	few	TRBV11-3	TRBJ1-4	13	TGTGCCAGCAGTAACGACCTCAATGAAAAACTGTTTTTT	CASSNDLNEKLFF
.	.	TRBV11-3	TRBJ2-3	14	TGTGCCAGCAGCTCGCGTGTTAACACAGATAAGCAGTATTTT	CASSSRVNTDKQYF
.	.	TRBV7-9	TRBJ2-1	15	TGTGCCAGCAGCTTATATTCGTCGGGTTACAATGAGCAGTTCTTC	CASSLYSSGYNEQFF
TRBD1	.	TRBV19	TRBJ2-1	13	TGTGCCAGTAAAGGACAGGGGCGGGTTGAGCAGTTCTTC	CASKGQGRVEQFF
.	medium-sized	TRBV7-8	TRBJ2-7	14	TGTGCCAGCAGCCAGCAACAGGGTTCCTACGAGCAGTACTTC	CASSQQQGSYEQYF
TRBD1	.	TRBV7-3	TRBJ2-1	13	TGTGCCAGCAGCTCTACGACAGGGAGCCAGCAGTTCTTC	CASSSTTGSQQFF
.	few	TRBV7-2	TRBJ2-5	15	TGTGCCAGGGGCTTAGGGGGCGGGGACCAAGAGACGCAGTATTTC	CARGLGGGDQETQYF
.	.	TRBV6-1	TRBJ2-3	14	TGTGCCAGCAGTGCGCGGCGAGCCGACGATACGCAGTATTTT	CASSARRADDTQYF
TRBD1	.	TRBV7-2	TRBJ1-2	16	TGTGCCAGCAGCACAGGAGTGGGACAGGGCCATGGAGGCTACACCTTC	CASSTGVGQGHGGYTF
.	few	TRBV7-2	TRBJ2-5	14	TGTGCCAGCAGCTTCGCTGGGACCCAAGAGACCCAGTACTTC	CASSFAGTQETQYF
.	.	TRBV12-5	TRBJ2-1	15	TGTGCTAGTGGTTTCCAAATGGGGGGTATCGATGAGCAGTTCTTC	CASGFQMGGIDEQFF
TRBD1	once	TRBV12-3/TRBV12-4	TRBJ2-3	15	TGTGCCAGGGGGAACCAGGGGGCGAGCACCGGGAAGCAGTATTTT	CARGNQGASTGKQYF
.	.	TRBV12-3/TRBV12-4	TRBJ2-1	11	TGTGCCAGCAGTCCCCAAGAGACCCAGTTCTTC	CASSPQETQFF
.	.	TRBV7-8	TRBJ2-1	15	TGTGGCAGCAGCTCGGGGACGGGGGCCAAAGACACGCAGTTCTTC	CGSSSGTGAKDTQFF
TRBD2	.	TRBV7-2	TRBJ2-5	16	TGTGCCAGCAGCTCTGGGCGGGGGGCCCCGCCCGAGACCCAGTACTTC	CASSSGRGAPPETQYF
.	.	TRBV7-8	TRBJ1-1	14	TGTGCCAGCAGTCGAGAAGTGGGTACGACTGAAGCTTTCTTT	CASSREVGTTEAFF
.	.	TRBV6-1	TRBJ1-3	13	TGTGCCAGCACAGAGGAGATTGGAAACACCATATATTTT	CASTEEIGNTIYF
TRBD2	.	TRBV11-3	TRBJ2-5	14	TGTGCCAGCAGTTTACTAGCGGGAGGACGAGAGCAGTACTTC	CASSLLAGGREQYF